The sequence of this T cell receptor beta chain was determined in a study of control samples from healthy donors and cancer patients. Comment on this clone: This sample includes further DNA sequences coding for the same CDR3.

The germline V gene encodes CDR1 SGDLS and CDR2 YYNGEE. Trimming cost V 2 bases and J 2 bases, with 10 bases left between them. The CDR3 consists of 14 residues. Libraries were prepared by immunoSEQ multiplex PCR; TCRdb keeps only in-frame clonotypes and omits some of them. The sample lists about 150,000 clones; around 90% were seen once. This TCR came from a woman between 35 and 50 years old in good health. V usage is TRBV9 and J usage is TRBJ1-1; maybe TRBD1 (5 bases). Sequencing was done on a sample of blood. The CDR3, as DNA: TGTGCCAGCAGCGTTACCGGGGCAAACACTGAAGCTTTCTTT. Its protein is CASSVTGANTEAFF. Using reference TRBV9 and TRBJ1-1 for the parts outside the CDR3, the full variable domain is DSGVTQTPKHLITATGQRVTLRCSPRSGDLSVYWYQQSLDQGLQFLIQYYNGEERAKGNILERFSAQQFPDLHSELNLSSLELGDSALYFCASSVTGANTEAFFGQGTRLTVV.